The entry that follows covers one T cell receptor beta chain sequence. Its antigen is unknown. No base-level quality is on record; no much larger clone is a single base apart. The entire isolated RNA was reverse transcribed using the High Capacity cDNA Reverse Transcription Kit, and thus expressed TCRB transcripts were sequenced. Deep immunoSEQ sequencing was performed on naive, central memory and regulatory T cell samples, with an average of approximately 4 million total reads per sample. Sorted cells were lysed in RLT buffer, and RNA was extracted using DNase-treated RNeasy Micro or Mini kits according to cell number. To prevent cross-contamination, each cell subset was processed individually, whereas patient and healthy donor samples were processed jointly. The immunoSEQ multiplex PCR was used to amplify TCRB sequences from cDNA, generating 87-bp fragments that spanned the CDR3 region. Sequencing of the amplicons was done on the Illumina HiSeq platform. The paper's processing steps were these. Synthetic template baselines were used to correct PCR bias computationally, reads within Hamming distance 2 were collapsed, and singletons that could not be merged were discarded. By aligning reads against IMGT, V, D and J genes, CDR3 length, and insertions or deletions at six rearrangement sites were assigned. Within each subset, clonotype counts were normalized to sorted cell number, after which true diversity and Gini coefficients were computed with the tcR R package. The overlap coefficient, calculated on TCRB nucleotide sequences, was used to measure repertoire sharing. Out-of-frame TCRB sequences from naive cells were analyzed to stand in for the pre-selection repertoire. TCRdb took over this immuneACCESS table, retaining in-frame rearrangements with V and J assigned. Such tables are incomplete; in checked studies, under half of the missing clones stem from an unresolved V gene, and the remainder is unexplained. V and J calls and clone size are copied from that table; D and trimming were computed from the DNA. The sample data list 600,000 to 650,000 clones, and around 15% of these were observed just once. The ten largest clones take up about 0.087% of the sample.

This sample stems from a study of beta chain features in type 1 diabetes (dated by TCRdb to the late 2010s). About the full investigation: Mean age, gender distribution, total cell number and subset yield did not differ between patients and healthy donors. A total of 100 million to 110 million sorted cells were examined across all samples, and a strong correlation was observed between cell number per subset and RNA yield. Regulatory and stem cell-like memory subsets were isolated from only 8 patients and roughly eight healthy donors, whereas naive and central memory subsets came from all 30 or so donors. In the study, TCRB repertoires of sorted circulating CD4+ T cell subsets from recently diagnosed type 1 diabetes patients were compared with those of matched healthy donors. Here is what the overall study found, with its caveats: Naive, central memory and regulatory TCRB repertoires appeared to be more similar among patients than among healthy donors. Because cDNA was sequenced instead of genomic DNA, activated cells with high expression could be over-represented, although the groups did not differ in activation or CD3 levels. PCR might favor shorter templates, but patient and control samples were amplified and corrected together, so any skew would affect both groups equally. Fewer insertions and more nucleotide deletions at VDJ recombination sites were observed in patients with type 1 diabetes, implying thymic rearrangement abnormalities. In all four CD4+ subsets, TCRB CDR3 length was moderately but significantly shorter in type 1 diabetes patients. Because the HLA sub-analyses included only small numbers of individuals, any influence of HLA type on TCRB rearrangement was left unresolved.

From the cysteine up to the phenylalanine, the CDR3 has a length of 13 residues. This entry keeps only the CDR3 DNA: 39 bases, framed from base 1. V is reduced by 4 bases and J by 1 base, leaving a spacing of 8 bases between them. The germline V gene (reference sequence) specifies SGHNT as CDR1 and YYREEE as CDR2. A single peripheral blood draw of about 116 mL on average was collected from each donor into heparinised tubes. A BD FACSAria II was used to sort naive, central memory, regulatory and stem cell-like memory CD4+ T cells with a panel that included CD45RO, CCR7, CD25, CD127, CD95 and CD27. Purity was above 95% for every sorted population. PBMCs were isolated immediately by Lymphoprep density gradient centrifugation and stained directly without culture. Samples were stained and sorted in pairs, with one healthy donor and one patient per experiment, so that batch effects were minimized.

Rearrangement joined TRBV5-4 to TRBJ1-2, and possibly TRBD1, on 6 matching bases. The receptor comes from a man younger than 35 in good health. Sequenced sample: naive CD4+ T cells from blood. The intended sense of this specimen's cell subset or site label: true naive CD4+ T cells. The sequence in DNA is TGTGCCAGCAGCGTGGACAGTAACTATGGCTACACCTTC. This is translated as CASSVDSNYGYTF.